This TCR beta chain was found in a study of OX40 agonist ivuxolimab in advanced cancers. The repertoire was sequenced with immunoSEQ multiplex PCR; TCRdb's copy has only in-frame clones and lacks some. There are around 140,000 clones in the sample; just over 90% occur only once, and roughly 1.1% lies in the top ten. The sample consisted of CD4+ or CD8+ T cells sorted from blood, taken in a trial of the OX40 agonist ivuxolimab. This receptor was taken from an adult with an advanced solid tumor such as melanoma, head and neck, liver or kidney cancer.

CDR3 in DNA: TGTGCCAGCAGTGGGACAGGTATCTATGGCTACACCTTC. It translates to CASSGTGIYGYTF. V is TRBV6-1 and J is TRBJ1-2, with TRBD1 matching 7 bases. There are 13 residues in the CDR3. J gave up 4 bases and V 4 bases, and 3 bases lay outside the gene matches. Germline V CDR1 and CDR2: MNHNS, SASEGT.